One and the same sample provided the 2 T cell receptor beta chains below, sequenced in a study of T cell responses to AZD1222 COVID-19 vaccine. The data were produced by immunoSEQ multiplex PCR, yet TCRdb's version contains in-frame clones alone and is incomplete. This table has tens of thousands of clones, 80% appearing once. The sequencing used peripheral blood, collected on day 0 of AZD1222 vaccination. Every receptor here comes from an adult in good health.

This rearrangement joins TRBV14 to TRBJ2-5, with D tentatively TRBD1 (6 bases). Germline V gives CDR1 SGHDN, CDR2 FVKESK. V lost 5 bases to trimming and J lost 0 bases, with 16 bases between them. This CDR3 has 16 residues. The CDR3 here is CASSSGQLKYQETQYF. The CDR3 region has the DNA TGTGCCAGCAGCTCCGGACAGCTAAAGTACCAAGAGACCCAGTACTTC.

The rearrangement joins TRBV25-1 to TRBJ1-2; D is undetermined. The V end was cut by 2 bases, the J end by 6 bases, with 4 bases between. Germline CDR1 MGHDK, CDR2 SYGVNS. The CDR3 is made up of 11 amino acids. CDR3 DNA sequence: TGTGCCAGCAGTGAAGGGGATGGCTACACCTTC. Residues: CASSEGDGYTF.